The 24 T cell receptor beta chains below all came from one sample that was sequenced in a study of T-cell reconstitution after alpha-beta-depleted transplantation in children. A library of TCRbeta sequences, prepared with unique molecular identifiers, was generated. TCRdb independently ran MiXCR on the PCR reads; one entry per CDR3 protein. This table holds hundreds of thousands of distinct CDR3 sequences, 10% to 15% found once. Source: PBMCs, mostly from graft donor cells, taken 360 days after TCRalphabeta/CD19-depleted stem cell transplant. The receptors were sampled from a male patient younger than 18 who had a stem cell transplant for acute myeloid leukemia, so the T cells may come from the graft donor.

Ten or more counts support this clonotype. V and J are TRBV15 and TRBJ1-1; D not certain. Per the germline V gene, CDR1 is LNHNV and CDR2 is YYDKDF (reference sequence). The germline V and J ends were trimmed by 2 bases and 0 bases, with 7 bases remaining between them. The CDR3 has 14 residues. The DNA for the CDR3 is TGTGCCACCAGCAGACCAGCCTTGAACACTGAAGCTTTCTTT. It translates to CATSRPALNTEAFF.

The V call is TRBV7-2, the J call TRBJ2-7, with D maybe TRBD1 (5 bases). V was cut by 5 bases and J by 8 bases, with 13 bases left in between. The CDR3 runs to 12 residues. Germline values: CDR1 SGHTA, CDR2 FQGNSA. CDR3 coding DNA: TGTGCCAGCAGCCAAGGCCGACAGAAGCAGTACTTC. This codes for CASSQGRQKQYF.

This clonotype occurred a few times. This rearrangement joins TRBV7-9 to TRBJ2-1; D possibly matches TRBD1 or TRBD2 (5 bases each). Trimming shortened V by 4 bases and J by 5 bases, and 12 bases separated the two germline ends. This CDR3 comprises 14 residues. The germline V gene has CDR1 SEHNR and CDR2 FQNEAQ (reference sequence). CDR3 sequence (DNA): TGTGCCAGCAGCTCGGGACCAGGGCACAATGAGCAGTTCTTC. Residues: CASSSGPGHNEQFF.

The rearrangement uses TRBV7-2 and TRBJ1-2; no reliable D call. This CDR3 contains 13 residues. Trimming removed 0 bases at V and 6 bases at J, with 8 bases between. From germline, CDR1 is SGHTA and CDR2 FQGNSA. The CDR3 DNA sequence: TGTGCCAGCAGCTTAGCGCGGTGGGATGGCTACACCTTC. Amino acids: CASSLARWDGYTF.

This clonotype has just a few counts. The genes are TRBV4-3 and TRBJ2-2; D perhaps matches TRBD1 (6 bases). Trimming pared 4 bases from V and 5 bases from J, leaving 17 bases between. The CDR3 runs to 16 residues. Germline V gene sequence: CDR1 LGHNA, CDR2 YSLEER. The chain's CDR3 is CASSPRIGTSTGELFF. CDR3 DNA: TGCGCCAGCAGCCCCCGGATAGGGACATCAACCGGGGAGCTGTTTTTT.

This clonotype was counted once. The rearrangement joins TRBV30 to TRBJ1-2; TRBD1 matches at 7 bases. The CDR3 covers 13 residues. Trimming cost V 5 bases and J 4 bases; bases outside gene matches: 7. From germline, CDR1 is GTSNPN and CDR2 SVGIG (reference sequence). The CDR3 DNA follows: TGTGCCTGGGGGTCGGGACAGCCCTATGGCTACACCTTC. Translated, it gives CAWGSGQPYGYTF.

DNA of the CDR3: TGTGCCAGCAACGTCTGGACTAGCGGGGGATACAATGAGCAGTTCTTC. Translation: CASNVWTSGGYNEQFF. V gene TRBV28 combines with J gene TRBJ2-1, with 13 bases aligning to TRBD2. J was trimmed by 4 bases and V by 7 bases; bases with no gene match: 7. Germline V lookup: CDR1 MDHEN, CDR2 SYDVKM. CDR3 length: 16 residues.

Ten or more counts support this clonotype. V and J are TRBV20-1 and TRBJ1-5; possibly TRBD1 for D (5 bases). Trimming cost V 0 bases and J 7 bases, with 13 bases left between them. Germline V gives CDR1 DFQATT, CDR2 SNEGSKA (reference sequence). The CDR3 is 14 residues long. CDR3 residues: CSARDPGFEQPQHF. The CDR3 DNA reads TGCAGTGCTAGAGACCCAGGGTTTGAGCAGCCCCAGCATTTT.

This clonotype was seen ten or more times. The J gene is TRBJ2-7, the V gene TRBV20-1; TRBD1 agrees at 10 bases. Germline trimming cut 6 bases from V and 4 bases from J; bases unmatched to any gene: 6. The CDR3 has 13 amino acids. Germline V CDR1 and CDR2: DFQATT, SNEGSKA (reference sequence). CDR3 protein: CSAPGQGLYEQYF. The CDR3 nucleotides read TGCAGTGCCCCGGGACAGGGGTTATACGAGCAGTACTTC.

This chain links TRBV7-2 with TRBJ2-7, with TRBD2 matching over 13 bases. The CDR3 totals 16 residues. Losses at the gene ends were 1 base for V and 6 bases for J; bases not matched to a gene: 6. In germline, CDR1 is SGHTA, CDR2 FQGNSA. CDR3 protein: CASSLVRTSGRREQYF. Here the CDR3 DNA reads TGTGCCAGCAGCTTAGTACGGACTAGCGGGAGACGCGAGCAGTACTTC.

The chain employs TRBV18 and TRBJ2-7, with TRBD1 matching over 7 bases. J gave up 0 bases and V 3 bases, and 5 bases lay outside the gene matches. This CDR3 comprises 15 residues. Germline CDR1 and CDR2: KGHSH and LQKENI. In DNA form, the CDR3 reads TGTGCCAGCTCACCGACAGGGAGAAGCTCCTACGAGCAGTACTTC. Encoded protein: CASSPTGRSSYEQYF. Based on the CDR3 plus reference TRBV18 and TRBJ2-7, the full variable domain is NAGVMQNPRHLVRRRGQEARLRCSPMKGHSHVYWYRQLPEEGLKFMVYLQKENIIDESGMPKERFSAEFPKEGPSILRIQQVVRGDSAAYFCASSPTGRSSYEQYFGPGTRLTVT.

This clonotype appeared a single time. V is TRBV7-2 and J is TRBJ2-5, with 8 nucleotides matching TRBD2. Germline CDR1 SGHTA, CDR2 FQGNSA. The CDR3 spans 15 residues. J lost 2 bases, V lost 1 base, and 3 bases had no gene match. This CDR3 is CASSLGGTRQETQYF. The CDR3 DNA follows: TGTGCCAGCAGCTTAGGGGGGACTAGGCAAGAGACCCAGTACTTC.

The chain recombines TRBV15 with TRBJ1-5, with 8 bases matching TRBD1. V lost 8 bases to trimming and J lost 6 bases; unmatched junction nucleotides: 12. The length of the CDR3 is 15 residues. Germline values: CDR1 LNHNV, CDR2 YYDKDF (reference sequence). In nucleotides, the CDR3 is TGTGCCACCCGTGGCCGGGTTGACAGGGGTCAGCCCCAGCATTTT. Residues: CATRGRVDRGQPQHF. Complete variable domain (other parts from reference TRBV15 and TRBJ1-5): DAMVIQNPRYQVTQFGKPVTLSCSQTLNHNVMYWYQQKSSQAPKLLFHYYDKDFNNEADTPDNFQSRRPNTSFCFLDIRSPGLGDTAMYLCATRGRVDRGQPQHFGDGTRLSIL.

In this sample, this clonotype turned up many times. The chain recombines TRBV12-3 or TRBV12-4 with TRBJ2-7; TRBD2 agrees at 7 bases. The CDR3 consists of 15 residues. Losses at the gene ends were 0 bases for V and 0 bases for J; bases not matched to a gene: 2. The CDR3: CASSLAGGGSYEQYF. The CDR3, as DNA: TGTGCCAGCAGTTTAGCGGGGGGGGGCTCCTACGAGCAGTACTTC.

This clonotype was counted ten times or more. This chain joins TRBV12-3 or TRBV12-4 and TRBJ2-7, with D possibly TRBD2 on 6 matching bases. V shed 3 bases and J shed 0 bases, with 9 bases lying between them. The CDR3 length is 14 residues. The DNA of the CDR3 is TGTGCCAGCAGTTTTAGCGGATTCTCCTACGAGCAGTACTTC. Protein product: CASSFSGFSYEQYF.

Many counts were recorded for this clonotype. The chain has TRBV5-1 and TRBJ1-1; D call uncertain. The CDR3 is 13 amino acids. Between the trimmed V and J ends, which lost 4 bases and 0 bases, there was a span of 7 bases. Germline CDR1 SGHRS, CDR2 YFSETQ. Here the CDR3 DNA reads TGCGCCAGCAGCGGAGGGCTGAACACTGAAGCTTTCTTT. It specifies CASSGGLNTEAFF. Using reference TRBV5-1 and TRBJ1-1 for the parts outside the CDR3, the full variable domain is KAGVTQTPRYLIKTRGQQVTLSCSPISGHRSVSWYQQTPGQGLQFLFEYFSETQRNKGNFPGRFSGRQFSNSRSEMNVSTLELGDSALYLCASSGGLNTEAFFGQGTRLTVV.

This clonotype was detected many times. The CDR3 bases are TGTGCCAGTAGCGATCCTGGTGGCGGGGAGCTGTTTTTT. Translation gives CASSDPGGGELFF. V gene TRBV19 combines with J gene TRBJ2-2; D is unresolved. The length of the CDR3 is 13 residues. The V and J ends lost 6 bases and 7 bases respectively, with 12 bases between them. Germline CDR1 reads LNHDA; CDR2 reads SQIVND (reference sequence).

This clonotype has only a few counts. This CDR3 is CASNSGGFYEQYF. The DNA for the CDR3 is TGTGCCAGCAACAGTGGGGGGTTTTACGAGCAGTACTTC. The rearrangement uses TRBV12-3 or TRBV12-4 and TRBJ2-7; a possible D gene is TRBD2 (6 bases). V lost 7 bases and J lost 4, with 14 bases in between. The CDR3 length is 13 residues.

This clonotype has a handful of counts. V and J are TRBV5-1 and TRBJ2-7; 9 bases match TRBD2. J gave up 1 base and V 0 bases, and 14 bases lay outside the gene matches. CDR1 is SGHRS, CDR2 YFSETQ, per germline. This CDR3 contains 19 residues. CDR3 loop: CASSLEASGKDHTSYEQYF. CDR3 nucleotide sequence: TGCGCCAGCAGCTTGGAGGCTAGCGGGAAAGATCATACGTCCTACGAGCAGTACTTC.

The V call is TRBV6-1, the J call TRBJ2-1; 8 nucleotides match TRBD2. CDR3 size: 17 residues. V trimming: 5 bases; J trimming: 7 bases; junction bases outside the gene matches: 16. Germline loops: CDR1 MNHNS, CDR2 SASEGT. The DNA for the CDR3 is TGTGCCAGCAGTCCAACCGGGGAGCCGGGAGGGAGGAATGAGCAGTTCTTC. Its translation is CASSPTGEPGGRNEQFF.

DNA for the CDR3: TGCGCCAGCAGCCAAGAGGCCCGGGGGCCCTCCTACGAGCAGTACTTC. As protein: CASSQEARGPSYEQYF. The rearrangement links TRBV4-3 to TRBJ2-7; TRBD1 or TRBD2 may be the D gene (6 bases each). With 0 bases removed from V and 0 bases from J, the gap between germline ends came to 12 bases. The CDR3 covers 16 residues. The V gene's germline CDR1 is LGHNA and CDR2 YSLEER.

This clonotype has a handful of counts. The rearrangement links TRBV6-2 or TRBV6-3 to TRBJ2-1; possible D gene TRBD2, 6 bases. Germline CDR1 is MNHEY and CDR2 is SVGEGT. The CDR3 contains 12 residues. V was shortened by 1 base and J by 8 bases, with 6 bases between the two germline ends. The CDR3 DNA sequence: TGTGCCAGCAGTTACTGGGGGGATGAGCAGTTCTTC. Translating gives CASSYWGDEQFF.

This clonotype was found many times. V usage is TRBV7-2 and J usage is TRBJ1-6; 8 bases are a match to TRBD1. V was pared by 1 base and J by 9 bases, with 5 bases of the junction left unmatched. This CDR3 is 15 amino acids long. Per the germline V gene, CDR1 is SGHTA and CDR2 is FQGNSA. The CDR3 DNA reads TGTGCCAGCAGCTTAGTAGTACAGGGGGTTTCACCCCTCCACTTT. Translated: CASSLVVQGVSPLHF.

In this sample, this clonotype turned up many times. The chain employs TRBV14 and TRBJ2-5; D uncertain. From germline, CDR1 is SGHDN and CDR2 FVKESK. Trimming pared 0 bases from V and 2 bases from J, leaving 13 bases between. This CDR3 is 16 amino acids long. The CDR3 nucleotides are TGTGCCAGCAGCCAAGATAGGATGAGGCGACAAGAGACCCAGTACTTC. Translating it yields CASSQDRMRRQETQYF.